This passage covers 11 T cell receptor beta chains from one sample sequenced in a study of blood T cell repertoires in COVID-19. Sequencing was performed with immunoSEQ multiplex PCR; in TCRdb, only in-frame clones are kept and a portion is missing. The sample records tens of thousands of clones, roughly four fifths being singletons. Sequenced: peripheral blood. Receptor source: a human donor in a cohort sampled during active COVID-19.

This clone came up once. The chain has TRBV7-9 and TRBJ2-5, with 9 positions matching TRBD2. This CDR3 has 16 amino acids. Trimming took 1 base from V and 2 from J; bases not matched to a gene: 5. Germline values: CDR1 SEHNR, CDR2 FQNEAQ (reference sequence). The CDR3 protein is CASSLEVAGDQETQYF. CDR3 DNA sequence: TGTGCCAGCAGCTTAGAGGTAGCGGGGGATCAAGAGACCCAGTACTTC.

The chain couples TRBV5-1 to TRBJ1-1; weak D call: TRBD1 (5 bases). The germline V gene encodes CDR1 SGHRS and CDR2 YFSETQ. The CDR3 has 13 amino acids. V shed 2 bases and J shed 1 base, with 6 bases lying between them. In nucleotides, the CDR3 is TGCGCCAGCAGCTTAGGGGCGAACACTGAAGCTTTCTTT. It codes for CASSLGANTEAFF. Full variable domain (missing parts from reference TRBV5-1 and TRBJ1-1): KAGVTQTPRYLIKTRGQQVTLSCSPISGHRSVSWYQQTPGQGLQFLFEYFSETQRNKGNFPGRFSGRQFSNSRSEMNVSTLELGDSALYLCASSLGANTEAFFGQGTRLTVV.

The rearrangement uses TRBV3-1 (or the pseudogene TRBV3-2) and TRBJ2-7, with TRBD1 identical over 8 bases. The CDR3 consists of 16 residues. CDR1 is LGHDT, CDR2 YNNKEL, per germline (reference sequence). The trim removed 1 base at V and 5 bases at J, leaving 10 bases unmatched. The DNA of the CDR3 is TGTGCCAGCAGCCAAGTGTCGATCCAGGGGGCCCACGAGCAGTACTTC. Protein product: CASSQVSIQGAHEQYF.

This chain joins TRBV7-9 and TRBJ2-1; possible D gene TRBD2, 5 bases. Trimming removed 3 bases from V and 6 bases from J, with 12 bases in between. The germline gives CDR1 SEHNR, CDR2 FQNEAQ (reference sequence). The CDR3 totals 14 residues. CDR3 coding DNA: TGTGCCAGCAGCTTGGGTAGCGCCCCCAATGAGCAGTTCTTC. Its translation: CASSLGSAPNEQFF.

The V gene is TRBV5-1, the J gene TRBJ1-4; D unclear. The CDR3 extends over 12 amino acids. CDR1 is SGHRS and CDR2 is YFSETQ in the germline V gene. Trimming took off 7 bases at V and 7 bases at J, with 11 bases between the two ends. This CDR3 reads CASSPRGEKLFF. CDR3 sequence (DNA): TGCGCCAGCTCGCCCCGGGGTGAAAAACTGTTTTTT. Supplemented by reference TRBV5-1 and TRBJ1-4, the full variable domain reads KAGVTQTPRYLIKTRGQQVTLSCSPISGHRSVSWYQQTPGQGLQFLFEYFSETQRNKGNFPGRFSGRQFSNSRSEMNVSTLELGDSALYLCASSPRGEKLFFGSGTQLSVL.

V gene TRBV27 combines with J gene TRBJ1-3; 7 bases line up with TRBD1. Trimming took 0 bases from V and 0 from J; bases not matched to a gene: 5. This CDR3 has 17 residues. CDR1 MNHEY and CDR2 SMNVEV come from the germline V gene (reference sequence). The CDR3: CASSLSAGGGSGNTIYF. The CDR3 region has the DNA TGTGCCAGCAGTTTATCGGCAGGGGGAGGCTCTGGAAACACCATATATTTT.

CDR3 residues: CASRESHSSDTQYF. The CDR3 nucleotides read TGTGCCAGTAGGGAGTCCCACTCCTCAGATACGCAGTATTTT. The gene calls are TRBV19 and TRBJ2-3; D call uncertain. V shed 6 bases and J shed 4 bases, with 14 bases lying between them. Looked up from germline, CDR1 is LNHDA and CDR2 is SQIVND (reference sequence). There are 14 residues in the CDR3. Looking up the rest from reference TRBV19 and TRBJ2-3 gives the full variable domain: DGGITQSPKYLFRKEGQNVTLSCEQNLNHDAMYWYRQDPGQGLRLIYYSQIVNDFQKGDIAEGYSVSREKKESFPLTVTSAQKNPTAFYLCASRESHSSDTQYFGPGTRLTVL.

This chain links TRBV5-5 with TRBJ2-7; 13 nucleotides line up with TRBD2. V lost 3 bases to trimming and J lost 7 bases; unmatched junction nucleotides: 4. This CDR3 contains 14 residues. The germline V gene has CDR1 SGHKS and CDR2 YYEKEE (reference sequence). CDR3 amino acids: CASSYGLAGEEQYF. DNA of the CDR3: TGTGCCAGCAGCTACGGACTAGCGGGGGAAGAGCAGTACTTC. Full variable domain (outside the CDR3, taken from reference TRBV5-5 and TRBJ2-7): DAGVTQSPTHLIKTRGQQVTLRCSPISGHKSVSWYQQVLGQGPQFIFQYYEKEERGRGNFPDRFSARQFPNYSSELNVNALLLGDSALYLCASSYGLAGEEQYFGPGTRLTVT.

The CDR3 region has the DNA TGTGCCAGCTCACCAAGTCGGGAACTGTTTTTT. It yields the protein CASSPSRELFF. The chain combines TRBV18 with TRBJ1-4; D is unresolved. Trimming removed 2 bases at V and 12 bases at J, with 7 bases between. Germline loops: CDR1 KGHSH, CDR2 LQKENI. The CDR3 contains 11 residues.

The gene calls are TRBV6-5 and TRBJ1-2; D unresolved. V lost 0 bases and J lost 2, with 10 bases in between. The CDR3 totals 15 residues. Germline V gene data show CDR1 as MNHEY and CDR2 as SVGAGI. CDR3 region: CASSYSRAQNYGYTF. Written as DNA, the CDR3 is TGTGCCAGCAGTTACTCGAGAGCACAGAACTATGGCTACACCTTC.

V and J are TRBV11-1 and TRBJ2-3; D is possibly TRBD2 (6 bases). Between the trimmed V and J ends, which lost 2 bases and 5 bases, there was a span of 14 bases. This CDR3 spans 15 amino acids. The germline V gene has CDR1 SGHAT and CDR2 FQDESV (reference sequence). In nucleotides, the CDR3 is TGTGCCAGCAGCTTACTGCGGGGTGCGGGAGATACGCAGTATTTT. This encodes CASSLLRGAGDTQYF.